The rows below give T cell receptor beta chains drawn from one sample of a study of T-cell memory formation after mild COVID-19. TCRdb recomputed calls from the 5' RACE reads with MiXCR, one row per CDR3 protein. This table holds a few hundred thousand distinct CDR3 sequences, 24% found once. The sequenced material came from PBMCs or a T cell subset sorted from them (not recorded which). The receptors were gathered from an adult woman who had mild COVID-19 (a few samples of this study predate the infection). Cell type and time point are not known. The CDR3 runs from the conserved cysteine through the conserved F or W. A D gene is named only where the DNA matches it firmly. Rows may omit the clone size; those that give it use once, few, many or a size class.

d_call clone_size j_call v_call cdr3_aa cdr3_nt
TRBD2 . TRBJ2-1 TRBV30 CAWSWTSGTYNEQFF TGTGCCTGGAGTTGGACTAGCGGGACCTACAATGAGCAGTTCTTC
. . TRBJ1-2 TRBV18 CASSPVRGNYGYTF TGTGCCAGCTCACCCGTCAGGGGAAACTATGGCTACACCTTC
. . TRBJ1-3 TRBV12-3/TRBV12-4 CASSGSSGNTIYF TGTGCCAGCAGCGGGTCCTCTGGAAACACCATATATTTT
. few TRBJ2-7 TRBV11-2 CASREDRLAYEQYF TGTGCCAGCAGGGAAGACAGGCTCGCCTACGAGCAGTACTTC
. few TRBJ2-7 TRBV4-1 CASSQATREGRYEQYF TGCGCCAGCAGCCAAGCGACCCGAGAGGGCCGATACGAGCAGTACTTC
TRBD1 . TRBJ1-5 TRBV19 CASRPVQGNQPQHF TGTGCCAGTAGGCCGGTACAGGGGAATCAGCCCCAGCATTTT
TRBD1 few TRBJ1-6 TRBV6-1 CASEDRGSSYNSPLHF TGTGCCAGTGAAGACAGGGGAAGCTCCTATAATTCACCCCTCCACTTT
TRBD2 few TRBJ2-7 TRBV15 CATSRGLAHSYEQYF TGTGCCACCAGCAGAGGACTAGCGCACTCCTACGAGCAGTACTTC
TRBD1 . TRBJ1-1 TRBV7-9 CASSPPQGGNEAFF TGTGCCAGCAGCCCCCCGCAGGGGGGGAATGAAGCTTTCTTT
. . TRBJ2-5 TRBV20-1 CSARDPGGSVTQYF TGCAGTGCTAGAGATCCTGGGGGATCAGTGACCCAGTACTTC
TRBD2 . TRBJ2-5 TRBV9 CASSGSAGGETQYF TGTGCCAGCAGCGGATCAGCGGGGGGAGAGACCCAGTACTTC
TRBD1 many TRBJ2-3 TRBV7-2 CASRSHRTGADTQYF TGTGCCAGCAGATCGCACAGAACAGGGGCAGATACGCAGTATTTT
. . TRBJ1-1 TRBV5-6 CASSLAWPPIMNTEAFF TGTGCCAGCAGCTTGGCGTGGCCCCCGATTATGAACACTGAAGCTTTCTTT
TRBD1 few TRBJ1-5 TRBV24-1 CATSDSRQGWGPQHF TGTGCCACCAGTGATTCGCGACAGGGGTGGGGGCCCCAGCATTTT